These 18 T cell receptor beta chains originate from one sample sequenced in a study of cytomegalovirus exposure and HLA in healthy donors. The PCR was carried out with 60 Vbeta primers and 13 Jbeta primers. TCRdb keeps only in-frame clones here, not all; method: immunoSEQ multiplex PCR. The repertoire holds about 160,000 clones, approximately 84% seen once, with around 7% in the top ten. The sample was PBMCs. All receptors derive from a woman in her 40s in good health and CMV-seropositive.

The V gene is TRBV5-1, the J gene TRBJ2-7; TRBD2 aligns across 10 bases. J was trimmed by 0 bases and V by 0 bases; bases with no gene match: 3. Germline V gene sequence: CDR1 SGHRS, CDR2 YFSETQ. CDR3 length: 16 amino acids. The chain's CDR3 is CASSLVSSGGSYEQYF. The CDR3 DNA follows: TGCGCCAGCAGCTTGGTGTCTAGCGGGGGCTCCTACGAGCAGTACTTC.

The chain links TRBV4-3 to TRBJ1-2; 12 bases line up with TRBD1. The length of the CDR3 is 19 residues. Trimming took 4 bases from V and 4 from J; bases not matched to a gene: 16. Germline V lookup: CDR1 LGHNA, CDR2 YSLEER. CDR3 sequence: CASSLQTGTGGANFYGYTF. The CDR3 nucleotides read TGCGCCAGCAGCCTTCAAACCGGGACAGGGGGCGCCAATTTCTATGGCTACACCTTC.

J is TRBJ2-7 and V is TRBV11-3, with 7 bases aligning to TRBD1. From germline, CDR1 is SGHNT and CDR2 YENEEA. The CDR3 is 14 residues long. Unmatched junction bases numbered 7, after V lost 3 bases and J lost 5 bases. The DNA for the CDR3 is TGTGCCAGCAGCTTTTCGGGACAGCACCACGAGCAGTACTTC. This sequence encodes CASSFSGQHHEQYF.

For the CDR3, the DNA is TGTGCCAGCAAAGAGGGGGCGCGGAACACTGAAGCTTTCTTT. Translated, it gives CASKEGARNTEAFF. The chain joins TRBV9 to TRBJ1-1; the match to TRBD1 covers 7 bases. The CDR3 length is 14 residues. Trimming at V came to 6 bases and at J to 1 base, leaving 6 bases not matched to a gene. The germline gives CDR1 SGDLS, CDR2 YYNGEE. The whole variable domain, remainder taken from reference TRBV9 and TRBJ1-1, is DSGVTQTPKHLITATGQRVTLRCSPRSGDLSVYWYQQSLDQGLQFLIQYYNGEERAKGNILERFSAQQFPDLHSELNLSSLELGDSALYFCASKEGARNTEAFFGQGTRLTVV.

CDR3 protein: CASGINLNTEAFF. CDR3 DNA: TGTGCCAGCGGCATTAATCTGAACACTGAAGCTTTCTTT. The chain combines TRBV6-6 with TRBJ1-1; no clear D gene. This CDR3 contains 13 residues. The germline V gene has CDR1 MNHNY and CDR2 SVGAGI (reference sequence). The V and J ends lost 8 bases and 0 bases respectively, with 10 bases between them.

The V gene is TRBV28, the J gene TRBJ2-7; tentative D call: TRBD2 (6 bases). The V gene lost 4 bases and the J gene lost 1 base, with 14 bases spanning the gap. Germline CDR1 and CDR2: MDHEN and SYDVKM. The CDR3 runs to 15 residues. CDR3 amino acids: CASSSGGGVSYEQYF. CDR3 nucleotides: TGTGCCAGCAGTTCAGGAGGAGGGGTTTCCTACGAGCAGTACTTC.

This chain uses TRBV20-1 with TRBJ2-3; the match to TRBD2 covers 7 bases. Germline V lookup: CDR1 DFQATT, CDR2 SNEGSKA (reference sequence). This CDR3 is 9 amino acids long. Here the CDR3 DNA reads TGCTCTACCGGGGGGTCGGAGTATTTT. This codes for CSTGGSEYF.

This clone was counted only a few times. The V and J genes are TRBV4-1 and TRBJ1-1, with D uncertain. V shed 6 bases and J shed 0 bases, with 17 bases lying between them. The CDR3 sequence is 16 residues long. The germline gives CDR1 MGHRA, CDR2 YSYEKL. CDR3 protein: CASRPWAGSMNTEAFF. CDR3 DNA: TGCGCCAGCAGACCATGGGCTGGGAGCATGAACACTGAAGCTTTCTTT.

This clone was seen a few times. The chain is built from TRBV6-5 and TRBJ2-3, with 8 bases matching TRBD2. The CDR3 is made up of 16 amino acids. J was trimmed by 4 bases and V by 0 bases; bases with no gene match: 6. Germline V CDR1 and CDR2: MNHEY, SVGAGI. CDR3 sequence (DNA): TGTGCCAGCAGTTACTCGGTCCGGGGGGGCGCAGATACGCAGTATTTT. Protein sequence: CASSYSVRGGADTQYF.

Turning to this clone: Mismatch with germline at one junction end may stem from a read error. The chain carries TRBV7-9 and TRBJ1-1, with TRBD1 matching over 8 bases. This CDR3 has 14 residues. The germline V gene has CDR1 SEHNR and CDR2 FQNEAQ (reference sequence). CDR3 sequence reads: CSSSLEDRVPEAFF. CDR3 nucleotide sequence: TGTTCCAGCAGCTTAGAGGACAGGGTTCCTGAAGCTTTCTTT. The whole variable domain, filled in from reference TRBV7-9 and TRBJ1-1, reads DTGVSQNPRHKITKRGQNVTFRCDPISEHNRLYWYRQTLGQGPEFLTYFQNEAQLEKSRLLSDRFSAERPKGSFSTLEIQRTEQGDSAMYLCSSSLEDRVPEAFFGQGTRLTVV.

This chain connects TRBV6-5 to TRBJ1-3; 10 bases match TRBD1. Germline V gene lookup returns CDR1 MNHEY and CDR2 SVGAGI. This CDR3 comprises 14 residues. The trim removed 6 bases at V and 5 bases at J, leaving 4 bases unmatched. The CDR3 DNA is TGTGCCAGCAGCCCGGGACAGGGGAGAAACACCATATATTTT. As protein: CASSPGQGRNTIYF.

This rearrangement joins TRBV27 to TRBJ2-2; the D is unclear. The CDR3 consists of 12 residues. Germline V gene data show CDR1 as MNHEY and CDR2 as SMNVEV (reference sequence). The V gene lost 4 bases and the J gene lost 6 bases, with 6 bases spanning the gap. CDR3 DNA sequence: TGTGCCAGCAGTTATCTATCCGGGGAGCTGTTTTTT. It translates to CASSYLSGELFF.

J is TRBJ2-1 and V is TRBV6-5; 11 nucleotides align to TRBD2. Germline V gene data show CDR1 as MNHEY and CDR2 as SVGAGI. V lost 2 bases and J lost 9; bases outside the gene matches: 9. The CDR3 totals 16 residues. CDR3 region: CASSYNLLAGGIEQFF. CDR3 DNA sequence: TGTGCCAGCAGTTACAACTTGCTAGCGGGGGGTATTGAGCAGTTCTTC.

CDR3 nucleotide sequence: TGTGCCAGCAGGTCTGACTCGGTCTATAATTCACCCCTCCACTTT. The encoded protein is CASRSDSVYNSPLHF. This rearrangement joins TRBV27 to TRBJ1-6; no definite D call. V was trimmed by 6 bases and J by 3 bases, leaving 12 bases between them. The CDR3 loop spans 15 amino acids. Looked up from germline, CDR1 is MNHEY and CDR2 is SMNVEV (reference sequence).

Concerning this clone: At one of its ends the junction is not consistent with the germline gene, which may arise from a read error. The chain carries TRBV2 and TRBJ2-6; TRBD2 matches at 11 bases. This CDR3 spans 17 amino acids. The V gene's germline CDR1 is SNHLY and CDR2 FYNNEI. The CDR3 DNA is TGTGCCACCAGATTACTAGCGGGGGCTCTGAGGGCCAACGGCCTGACTTTC. Translation gives CATRLLAGALRANGLTF.

The chain uses TRBV25-1 and TRBJ1-5; 9 bases agree with TRBD1. The CDR3 contains 14 residues. The J segment lost 5 bases and the V segment lost 4 bases, leaving 3 bases of the junction unmatched. From germline, CDR1 is MGHDK and CDR2 SYGVNS. In nucleotides, the CDR3 is TGTGCCAGCAGTGCCGGGACAGGGCATCAGCCCCAGCATTTT. It encodes CASSAGTGHQPQHF.

In its sample, this clone was seen a few times. This chain links TRBV11-2 with TRBJ2-7, with D possibly being TRBD2 (5 bases). This CDR3 is 14 amino acids long. CDR1 is SGHAT, CDR2 FQNNGV, per germline. V was shortened by 5 bases and J by 5 bases, with 16 bases between the two germline ends. CDR3 sequence reads: CASSPNVGSHEQYF. The CDR3, as DNA: TGTGCCAGCAGCCCGAATGTTGGGAGTCACGAGCAGTACTTC.

The chain links TRBV6-1 to TRBJ1-2, with a possible D match to TRBD1 (5 bases). This CDR3 region has 15 residues. V was clipped by 0 bases and J by 8 bases, with 16 bases between them. The germline V gene encodes CDR1 MNHNS and CDR2 SASEGT. CDR3 in DNA: TGTGCCAGCAGTGAAGCTAGGGGCTGGTCCGAAGGCTACACCTTC. It codes for CASSEARGWSEGYTF.